The next 24 T cell receptor beta chains were all read from a single sample in a study of T cells in Graves' hyperthyroidism and ophthalmopathy. RNA transcripts provided the source from which TCR beta CDR3 regions were amplified. HTBI primers were used for first-round RT-PCR of the TCR CDR3. TCRdb recomputed calls from the multiplex PCR reads with MiXCR, one row per CDR3 protein. The sample lists about 640,000 distinct CDR3 sequences, 13% to 15% occurring once. The specimen sequenced was blood. The receptors were gathered from a woman between 45 and 65 years old with Graves' ophthalmopathy.

The V gene is TRBV6-4, the J gene TRBJ1-2, with D possibly matching TRBD1 (6 bases). Between the trimmed V and J ends, which lost 5 bases and 4 bases, there was a span of 14 bases. There are 14 residues in the CDR3. Per germline, CDR1 MRHNA and CDR2 SNTAGT. CDR3 protein: CASSPDSTTYGYTF. In nucleotides, the CDR3 is TGTGCCAGCAGTCCGGACAGCACTACCTATGGCTACACCTTC.

This clonotype has more than one count but fewer than ten. The chain carries TRBV3-1 and TRBJ1-1, with D perhaps TRBD1 (6 bases). CDR1 and CDR2 (germline): LGHDT, YNNKEL (reference sequence). The CDR3 is made up of 15 amino acids. Trimming pared 1 base from V and 2 bases from J, leaving 11 bases between. The CDR3 DNA sequence: TGTGCCAGCAGCCAAGGCAGGGGCCCTAACACTGAAGCTTTCTTT. Its translation is CASSQGRGPNTEAFF.

This clonotype has only a few counts. A much larger clone differs from this one at a single base, so this may be a read error. This chain links TRBV20-1 with TRBJ2-1; maybe TRBD2 (6 bases). There are 14 residues in the CDR3. CDR1 and CDR2 (germline): DFQATT, SNEGSKA (reference sequence). The V and J ends lost 4 bases and 1 base respectively, with 11 bases between them. The CDR3 nucleotides read TGCAGTGCTAACGGGAGTGTTTCCTACAATGAGCAGTTCTTC. It encodes CSANGSVSYNEQFF.

The sample holds many counts of this clonotype. The rearrangement links TRBV5-1 to TRBJ2-3, with D unresolved. V lost 2 bases, J lost 5 bases, and 15 bases lay in between. CDR3 length equals 15 residues. CDR1 and CDR2 from the germline V gene are SGHRS and YFSETQ. The CDR3 coding sequence is TGCGCCAGCAGCTTAGGTAGCACCCTCGGAGATACGCAGTATTTT. Translating it yields CASSLGSTLGDTQYF.

The chain recombines TRBV12-3 or TRBV12-4 with TRBJ1-1, with D unresolved. CDR3 length equals 11 residues. Deletions cut 5 bases from V and 3 bases from J, with 4 bases between. The chain's CDR3 is CASSRHTEAFF. CDR3 nucleotide sequence: TGTGCCAGCAGTAGGCACACTGAAGCTTTCTTT.

This clonotype has just a few counts. V is TRBV14 and J is TRBJ1-2; a possible D gene is TRBD1 (6 bases). V lost 4 bases and J 4 bases, leaving 16 bases between the germline ends. Germline CDR1 and CDR2: SGHDN and FVKESK. The CDR3 sequence is 15 residues long. CDR3 loop: CASSPNYRVAYGYTF. Here the CDR3 DNA reads TGTGCCAGCAGCCCGAATTACAGGGTGGCCTATGGCTACACCTTC. The full variable domain, completed using reference TRBV14 and TRBJ1-2, is EAGVTQFPSHSVIEKGQTVTLRCDPISGHDNLYWYRRVMGKEIKFLLHFVKESKQDESGMPNNRFLAERTGGTYSTLKVQPAELEDSGVYFCASSPNYRVAYGYTFGSGTRLTVV.

In this sample, this clonotype turned up many times. The chain couples TRBV6-1 to TRBJ2-1, with 7 bases aligning to TRBD1. V was clipped by 5 bases and J by 5 bases; unmatched bases: 9. The length of the CDR3 is 15 residues. Per the germline V gene, CDR1 is MNHNS and CDR2 is SASEGT. The CDR3 sequence is CASSPPGTANNEQFF. For the CDR3, the DNA is TGTGCCAGCAGTCCTCCTGGGACAGCTAACAATGAGCAGTTCTTC.

The table lists this clonotype with many counts. The chain joins TRBV20-1 to TRBJ2-5, with TRBD2 identical over 8 bases. V shed 1 base, J shed 2 bases, and the junction held 15 bases outside the gene matches. The CDR3 length is 18 residues. Germline V gene sequence: CDR1 DFQATT, CDR2 SNEGSKA (reference sequence). The DNA of the CDR3 is TGCAGTGCTAGAGTCTTAGGGGGTAGCGGGGCCTCACAAGAGACCCAGTACTTC. It specifies CSARVLGGSGASQETQYF.

This clonotype was seen many times. The chain combines TRBV20-1 with TRBJ2-2; the D gene could be TRBD1 or TRBD2 (5 bases each). Germline CDR1 and CDR2: DFQATT and SNEGSKA (reference sequence). The CDR3 covers 17 residues. Trimming pared 2 bases from V and 5 bases from J, leaving 21 bases between. The CDR3 DNA follows: TGCAGTGCTAGACAACCCCCGGGAAGGGGAAGGACCGGGGAGCTGTTTTTT. The encoded protein is CSARQPPGRGRTGELFF.

This clonotype was detected ten times or more. The V and J genes are TRBV2 and TRBJ1-5, with unresolved D. Per the germline V gene, CDR1 is SNHLY and CDR2 is FYNNEI. V shed 0 bases and J shed 7 bases, with 10 bases lying between them. This CDR3 has 14 residues. The CDR3 spells CASSEARSAQPQHF. The CDR3 region has the DNA TGTGCCAGCAGTGAAGCTCGATCCGCCCAGCCCCAGCATTTT.

This clonotype was counted between two and nine times. The chain uses TRBV7-2 and TRBJ2-2, with 16 bases matching TRBD2. CDR1 SGHTA and CDR2 FQGNSA come from the germline V gene. V was pared by 4 bases and J by 5 bases, with 4 bases of the junction left unmatched. CDR3 length: 17 amino acids. CDR3 in amino acids: CASSWGLAGGETGELFF. The CDR3 DNA follows: TGTGCCAGCAGCTGGGGACTAGCGGGAGGGGAGACCGGGGAGCTGTTTTTT.

This clonotype was detected only a few times. This chain connects TRBV29-1 to TRBJ2-1, with 11 bases matching TRBD2. Germline V gene lookup returns CDR1 SQVTM and CDR2 ANQGSEA. This CDR3 comprises 14 residues. V lost 6 bases and J lost 8; bases outside the gene matches: 9. This CDR3 is CSVAGTSGGDEQFF. The CDR3 DNA reads as TGCAGCGTAGCCGGGACTAGCGGCGGAGATGAGCAGTTCTTC.

This clonotype was counted only a few times. This rearrangement joins TRBV9 to TRBJ2-1; D may match TRBD1 or TRBD2 (6 bases each). The CDR3 has 18 residues. V lost 0 bases and J 6 bases, leaving 22 bases between the germline ends. Germline CDR1 is SGDLS and CDR2 is YYNGEE. CDR3 nucleotide sequence: TGTGCCAGCAGCGTAGGAGGAGGGGGTCTAACGAAGGGCAATGAGCAGTTCTTC. This gives the protein CASSVGGGGLTKGNEQFF.

This clonotype showed up many times. The CDR3 bases are TGTGCCAGCAGTCTGACAGGGGATGGGAGTTCACCCCTCCACTTT. As protein: CASSLTGDGSSPLHF. V and J are TRBV12-3 or TRBV12-4 and TRBJ1-6; the match to TRBD1 covers 8 bases. This CDR3 has 15 amino acids. V gave up 5 bases and J gave up 9 bases; unmatched junction bases: 9.

This clonotype was counted at least ten times. V and J are TRBV30 and TRBJ2-1; D unresolved. The length of the CDR3 is 11 residues. Trimming took off 3 bases at V and 5 bases at J, with 5 bases between the two ends. Germline V CDR1 and CDR2: GTSNPN, SVGIG (reference sequence). The CDR3 sequence is CAWRENNEQFF. In nucleotides, the CDR3 is TGTGCCTGGAGAGAAAACAATGAGCAGTTCTTC.

This clonotype was found many times. CDR3 in DNA: TGTGCCATCAGTGAGCACCAGCACCAAGAGACCCAGTACTTC. This gives the protein CAISEHQHQETQYF. This rearrangement joins TRBV10-3 to TRBJ2-5; no clear D gene. The CDR3 loop spans 14 amino acids. The germline CDR1 and CDR2 sequences are ENHRY and SYGVKD. V was cut by 2 bases and J by 0 bases, with 7 bases left in between.

This clonotype has just a few counts. The rearrangement links TRBV5-1 to TRBJ1-1; possibly TRBD1 for D (5 bases). V was shortened by 2 bases and J by 5 bases, with 16 bases between the two germline ends. Germline V gene data show CDR1 as SGHRS and CDR2 as YFSETQ. This CDR3 has 15 amino acids. DNA of the CDR3: TGCGCCAGCAGCTTCTCGGGACCAACGGGGACTGAAGCTTTCTTT. Translated: CASSFSGPTGTEAFF.

This chain connects TRBV7-9 to TRBJ2-7; no clear D. Trimming cost V 3 bases and J 3 bases, with 21 bases left between them. Germline CDR1 SEHNR, CDR2 FQNEAQ (reference sequence). The CDR3 loop spans 17 amino acids. The CDR3 coding sequence is TGTGCCAGCAGCTTCGGGTCGGGCTATGGGGTATTCTACGAGCAGTACTTC. This gives the protein CASSFGSGYGVFYEQYF.

This clonotype was picked up many times. This chain uses TRBV28 with TRBJ2-4; D is unclear. Germline CDR1 and CDR2: MDHEN and SYDVKM. The germline V and J ends were trimmed by 3 bases and 0 bases, with 9 bases remaining between them. CDR3 length: 15 residues. This CDR3 is CASSFSTVAKNIQYF. DNA of the CDR3: TGTGCCAGCAGTTTTTCGACGGTAGCCAAAAACATTCAGTACTTC.

V gene TRBV10-3 combines with J gene TRBJ1-2, with 9 bases matching TRBD1. V lost 4 bases, J lost 4 bases, and 4 bases stayed unmatched. CDR3 size: 14 residues. From germline, CDR1 is ENHRY and CDR2 SYGVKD. CDR3 bases: TGTGCCATCAGTGGTACAGGGGGCCCCTATGGCTACACCTTC. Translation: CAISGTGGPYGYTF.

There are many counts of this clonotype. The V and J genes are TRBV12-3 or TRBV12-4 and TRBJ1-2, with no clear D. Trimming cost V 3 bases and J 4 bases, with 18 bases left between them. The CDR3 covers 16 residues. CDR3 loop: CASSFSSGFNFYGYTF. The CDR3 bases are TGTGCCAGCAGTTTTAGCTCGGGGTTTAATTTCTATGGCTACACCTTC.

This clonotype was seen many times. The chain couples TRBV9 to TRBJ2-2, with D perhaps given as TRBD1 or TRBD2 (5 bases each). The CDR3 covers 17 residues. V dropped 0 bases and J dropped 0 bases, with 12 bases sitting between them. Germline V lookup: CDR1 SGDLS, CDR2 YYNGEE. CDR3 bases: TGTGCCAGCAGCGTAGGGCGAGGGACGACGAACACCGGGGAGCTGTTTTTT. Translation: CASSVGRGTTNTGELFF.

Remarks on this clonotype: Since the CDR3 does not end with the conserved phenylalanine or tryptophan, this likely comes from a read error. This rearrangement joins TRBV25-1 to TRBJ1-1; D gene ambiguous. The CDR3 length is 15 residues. The germline V gene encodes CDR1 MGHDK and CDR2 SYGVNS. Trimming took 3 bases from V and 3 from J, leaving 14 bases between them. CDR3 protein: CASSDPRGGDTEAFL. The CDR3 DNA reads as TGTGCCAGCAGTGATCCCCGAGGCGGGGACACTGAAGCTTTCCTT.

This clonotype was seen at least ten times. V gene TRBV12-3 or TRBV12-4 combines with J gene TRBJ1-4; D gene unclear. The germline V and J ends were trimmed by 8 bases and 8 bases, with 21 bases remaining between them. The CDR3 covers 15 residues. CDR3 residues: CASRASGTVREKLFF. The CDR3 DNA reads as TGTGCCAGCCGGGCCTCCGGCACCGTTCGGGAAAAACTGTTTTTT.